The next 22 T cell receptor beta chains were all read from a single sample in a study of blood T cells in healthy people across ages. For the second PCR, which ran for 7 to 11 cycles, a sample-barcoded 5' primer and a J-beta primer mix were used. MiXCR was run by TCRdb on the 5' RACE reads, yielding one entry per CDR3 protein. This sample has hundreds of thousands of distinct CDR3 sequences, with around 43% found just once. The sample consisted of blood. These receptors were collected from a man older than 75 in good health.

This clonotype was counted between two and nine times. The chain's CDR3 is CASSSSIVRPDRLRNEQFF. The DNA for the CDR3 is TGTGCCAGCAGCTCAAGTATAGTCCGACCCGACAGGTTGCGAAATGAGCAGTTCTTC. The genes are TRBV7-2 and TRBJ2-1; possibly TRBD1 for D (6 bases). This CDR3 region has 19 residues. Germline CDR1 SGHTA, CDR2 FQGNSA. V lost 4 bases and J 7 bases, leaving 29 bases between the germline ends.

The table lists this clonotype with a few counts. The rearrangement uses TRBV4-3 and TRBJ2-7, with D possibly being TRBD2 (5 bases). From germline, CDR1 is LGHNA and CDR2 YSLEER. The CDR3 contains 15 residues. V gave up 4 bases and J gave up 12 bases, with 25 bases separating them. In DNA form, the CDR3 reads TGCGCCAGCAGCCCCAGCCGGACTCCTACGAGCAGTACGTACTTC. The encoded protein is CASSPSRTPTSSTYF.

V is TRBV7-2 and J is TRBJ2-5; D could derive from TRBD1 or TRBD2 (6 bases each). From germline, CDR1 is SGHTA and CDR2 FQGNSA. The CDR3 has 16 residues. The germline V and J ends were trimmed by 1 base and 5 bases, with 17 bases remaining between them. As DNA, the CDR3 is TGTGCCAGCAGCTTAGTCGGTTGGGGAGGACAGGAGACCCAGTACTTC. Translated, it gives CASSLVGWGGQETQYF.

The chain is built from TRBV12-3 or TRBV12-4 and TRBJ2-5; 11 bases are shared with TRBD2. The CDR3 has 14 amino acids. V lost 6 bases and J lost 5; bases outside the gene matches: 5. The CDR3 sequence is CASRVRTSGETQYF. The DNA for the CDR3 is TGTGCCAGCAGGGTGAGGACTAGCGGGGAGACCCAGTACTTC.

This clonotype was detected a few times. The chain couples TRBV9 to TRBJ2-7; 7 bases align to TRBD1. The CDR3 totals 14 residues. Germline V gives CDR1 SGDLS, CDR2 YYNGEE. V was clipped by 3 bases and J by 5 bases; unmatched bases: 8. In nucleotides, the CDR3 is TGTGCCAGCAGCGGACAGGGTATAGGAGACGAGCAGTACTTC. This gives the protein CASSGQGIGDEQYF.

CDR3 region: CASPKISGSNEQFF. DNA for the CDR3: TGTGCCAGCCCAAAGATTAGCGGGAGTAATGAGCAGTTCTTC. V gene TRBV18 combines with J gene TRBJ2-1, with 9 bases aligning to TRBD2. Germline CDR1 reads KGHSH; CDR2 reads LQKENI. Trimming took 8 bases from V and 7 from J; bases not matched to a gene: 9. The CDR3 length is 14 residues.

The V call is TRBV14, the J call TRBJ1-1; 8 nucleotides line up with TRBD1. Germline values: CDR1 SGHDN, CDR2 FVKESK. The V gene end was trimmed by 2 bases and the J gene end by 1 base; junction bases not matched to a gene: 3. The CDR3 length is 15 residues. In DNA form, the CDR3 reads TGTGCCAGCAGCCAACGCGGGACAGGGAACACTGAAGCTTTCTTT. Encoded protein: CASSQRGTGNTEAFF. Using reference TRBV14 and TRBJ1-1 for the parts outside the CDR3, the full variable domain is EAGVTQFPSHSVIEKGQTVTLRCDPISGHDNLYWYRRVMGKEIKFLLHFVKESKQDESGMPNNRFLAERTGGTYSTLKVQPAELEDSGVYFCASSQRGTGNTEAFFGQGTRLTVV.

This chain connects TRBV7-2 to TRBJ2-1, with D possibly TRBD2 on 5 matching bases. CDR3 size: 17 residues. V was clipped by 1 base and J by 5 bases, with 18 bases between them. CDR1 is SGHTA, CDR2 FQGNSA, per germline. In DNA form, the CDR3 reads TGTGCCAGCAGCTTAGGATTCAGTGGACTTAGCGACAATGAGCAGTTCTTC. Its translation: CASSLGFSGLSDNEQFF.

This clonotype was detected only a few times. The genes are TRBV6-1 and TRBJ2-5; the D gene is possibly TRBD2 (5 bases). This CDR3 comprises 15 residues. Trimming took 2 bases from V and 6 from J, leaving 16 bases between them. Looked up from germline, CDR1 is MNHNS and CDR2 is SASEGT. Here the CDR3 DNA reads TGTGCCAGCAGTGAATCCGGGCTAGCACAGAAGACCCAGTACTTC. It specifies CASSESGLAQKTQYF.

This clonotype came up a few times. The chain uses TRBV6-2 or TRBV6-3 and TRBJ2-7; 7 nucleotides align to TRBD1. The J call could be wrong; TRBJ2-5 is a better fit for the DNA end. The germline gives CDR1 MNHEY, CDR2 SVGEGT. The CDR3 runs to 15 residues. Here the CDR3 DNA reads TGTGCCAGCATCAAAAACAGGGGAACGGAAGCGACCCAGTACTTC. It translates to CASIKNRGTEATQYF.

This sequence joins TRBV10-1 and TRBJ1-2, with a possible D match to TRBD1 (6 bases). In germline, CDR1 is WNHNN, CDR2 SYGVQD (reference sequence). The CDR3 extends over 16 amino acids. V was shortened by 9 bases and J by 9 bases, with 29 bases between the two germline ends. The CDR3 loop is CARPDVARGLRRCYTF. The DNA for the CDR3 is TGCGCCAGGCCGGACGTAGCCAGGGGCCTGCGGCGATGCTACACCTTC.

The chain is built from TRBV20-1 and TRBJ1-2; 8 nucleotides agree with TRBD1. The CDR3 sequence is 14 residues long. J lost 4 bases, V lost 2 bases, and 6 bases had no gene match. The V gene's germline CDR1 is DFQATT and CDR2 SNEGSKA (reference sequence). The CDR3 spells CSARHFGQGYGYTF. Written as DNA, the CDR3 is TGCAGTGCTAGACACTTTGGACAGGGCTATGGCTACACCTTC.

A few counts support this clonotype. The CDR3 DNA is TGTGCCTGGAGTGGGGGGGGACAGGGGGCAGATACGCAGTATTTT. Translation gives CAWSGGGQGADTQYF. The chain couples TRBV30 to TRBJ2-3; 11 bases are shared with TRBD1. Germline CDR1 reads GTSNPN; CDR2 reads SVGIG (reference sequence). Trimming took 1 base from V and 4 from J; bases not matched to a gene: 4. The CDR3 has 15 residues.

The chain carries TRBV27 and TRBJ2-1; 11 bases are a match to TRBD1. Per germline, CDR1 MNHEY and CDR2 SMNVEV (reference sequence). The CDR3 spans 16 residues. J was trimmed by 6 bases and V by 4 bases; bases with no gene match: 8. As DNA, the CDR3 is TGTGCCAGCAGTTCGGGACAGGGGGGACACCCCAATGAGCAGTTCTTC. This translates into CASSSGQGGHPNEQFF.

This chain connects TRBV7-2 to TRBJ2-5; 10 nucleotides match TRBD2. The germline V gene has CDR1 SGHTA and CDR2 FQGNSA. The CDR3 totals 14 residues. V shed 5 bases, J shed 3 bases, and the junction held 3 bases outside the gene matches. CDR3 nucleotides: TGTGCCAGCAGCGGAGCGGGGGGGAAAGAGACCCAGTACTTC. It translates to CASSGAGGKETQYF. Together with reference TRBV7-2 and TRBJ2-5, the CDR3 gives the full variable domain: GAGVSQSPSNKVTEKGKDVELRCDPISGHTALYWYRQSLGQGLEFLIYFQGNSAPDKSGLPSDRFSAERTGGSVSTLTIQRTQQEDSAVYLCASSGAGGKETQYFGPGTRLLVL.

This clonotype has just a few counts. The genes are TRBV10-3 and TRBJ2-7; D is ambiguous. CDR3 length equals 15 residues. Trimming pared 0 bases from V and 3 bases from J, leaving 12 bases between. Germline CDR1 is ENHRY and CDR2 is SYGVKD. Here the CDR3 reads CAISESAGANYEQYF. The CDR3 DNA is TGTGCCATCAGTGAGTCAGCAGGCGCCAACTACGAGCAGTACTTC.

This clonotype was observed at least ten times. This chain joins TRBV20-1 and TRBJ1-4; D is unclear. The V end was cut by 3 bases, the J end by 5 bases, with 13 bases between. The CDR3 loop spans 14 amino acids. CDR1 is DFQATT, CDR2 SNEGSKA, per germline (reference sequence). In nucleotides, the CDR3 is TGCAGTGCTAGCGATCCGGGTCGAAATGAAAAACTGTTTTTT. Translating it yields CSASDPGRNEKLFF.

This clonotype was observed a few times. V and J are TRBV5-1 and TRBJ1-1; TRBD1 matches 8 bases. The CDR3 runs to 15 residues. The V and J ends lost 1 base and 6 bases, in that order; junction bases with no gene match: 8. Looked up from germline, CDR1 is SGHRS and CDR2 is YFSETQ. The CDR3 DNA reads as TGCGCCAGCAGCTTGTGGGGACAGGAAGTTGCTGAAGCTTTCTTT. Translating it yields CASSLWGQEVAEAFF.

Only a few counts were recorded for this clonotype. The V gene is TRBV10-2, the J gene TRBJ1-1; D call uncertain. This CDR3 is 13 amino acids long. The V gene's germline CDR1 is WSHSY and CDR2 SAAADI. Trimming stripped 8 bases from V and 2 bases from J, with 12 bases between. DNA of the CDR3: TGCGCCAGCCGCGACAATCGTAACACTGAAGCTTTCTTT. This codes for CASRDNRNTEAFF.

The chain combines TRBV5-6 with TRBJ2-7; TRBD1 aligns across 7 bases. Germline lookup yields CDR1 SGHDT and CDR2 YYEEEE. The CDR3 covers 15 residues. Losses at the gene ends were 4 bases for V and 0 bases for J; bases not matched to a gene: 7. CDR3 DNA: TGTGCCAGCAGCGCAGACAGGGCTCCCTCCTACGAGCAGTACTTC. Its protein is CASSADRAPSYEQYF.

This clonotype was seen a few times. The chain carries TRBV28 and TRBJ2-7; 7 bases fit TRBD1. CDR3 length: 14 amino acids. Germline assignment: CDR1 MDHEN and CDR2 SYDVKM. Unmatched junction bases numbered 10, after V lost 7 bases and J lost 4 bases. The CDR3 reads CASNPGDSSYEQYF. The CDR3 DNA follows: TGTGCCAGCAACCCTGGGGACAGCAGTTACGAGCAGTACTTC.

This clonotype has more than one count but fewer than ten. A read error may produce the germline difference seen at one junction end. This chain links TRBV6-2 or TRBV6-3 with TRBJ2-6; possibly TRBD1 for D (5 bases). CDR1 MNHEY and CDR2 SVGEGT come from the germline V gene. The CDR3 is 15 residues long. CDR3 DNA: TGTGCCAGCATTTACCAAGGGGCTGGGGCCAACGTCCTGACTTTC. Translation: CASIYQGAGANVLTF.